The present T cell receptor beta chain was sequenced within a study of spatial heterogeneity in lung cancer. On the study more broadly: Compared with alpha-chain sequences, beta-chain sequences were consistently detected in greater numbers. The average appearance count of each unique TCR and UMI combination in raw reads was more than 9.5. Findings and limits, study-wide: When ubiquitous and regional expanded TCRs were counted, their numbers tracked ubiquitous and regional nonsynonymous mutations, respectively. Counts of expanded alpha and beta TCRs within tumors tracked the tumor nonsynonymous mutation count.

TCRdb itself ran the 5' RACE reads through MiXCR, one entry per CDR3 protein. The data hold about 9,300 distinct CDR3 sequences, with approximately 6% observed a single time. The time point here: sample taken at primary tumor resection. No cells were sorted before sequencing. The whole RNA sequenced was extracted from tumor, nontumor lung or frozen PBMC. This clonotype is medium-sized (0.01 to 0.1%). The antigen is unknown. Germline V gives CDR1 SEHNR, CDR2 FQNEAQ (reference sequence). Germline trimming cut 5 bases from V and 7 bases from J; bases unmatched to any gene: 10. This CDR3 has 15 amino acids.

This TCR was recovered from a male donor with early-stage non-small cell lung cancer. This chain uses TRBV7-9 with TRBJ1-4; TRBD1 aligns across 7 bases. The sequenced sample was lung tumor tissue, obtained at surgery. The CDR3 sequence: CASSIPRDRREKLFF. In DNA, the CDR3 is TGTGCCAGCAGCATCCCCCGGGACAGACGTGAAAAACTGTTTTTT.